This T cell receptor beta chain came from a study of radiation and T cells in renal cell carcinoma. Study results and caveats: Without pretreatment biopsies, baseline tumor clonotype presence was undetermined. From baseline, blood top tumor clonotypes peaked at 2 weeks post-radiation.

Noted time point: blood 2 weeks post-SBRT. Described treatment: 15 Gy SBRT to primary tumor, nephrectomy 4 weeks later. Radiation-treated patients gave blood at baseline, week 2 and week 4. On this clone: Its antigen remains unknown.

Clones were read by immunoSEQ multiplex PCR, and TCRdb kept only the in-frame ones, dropping some. The table lists about 65,000 clones, roughly 79% of them singletons, with roughly 7% in the top ten. J was trimmed by 5 bases and V by 5 bases; bases with no gene match: 10. The CDR3 is 17 amino acids. Germline lookup yields CDR1 SGHVS and CDR2 FNYEAQ. The source of this sequence is a man aged 60 to 69 with renal cell carcinoma. The sequencing here drew on blood, taken from a patient whose treatment included radiotherapy and nephrectomy. The chain recombines TRBV7-6 with TRBJ2-2; 11 bases line up with TRBD2. CDR3 bases: TGTGCCAGCAGCCCAAGACTAGCGGGGAGTAGTACCGGGGAGCTGTTTTTT. Protein: CASSPRLAGSSTGELFF.